These 23 T cell receptor beta chains originate from one sample sequenced in a study of shared clonotypes between healthy human individuals. Here immunoSEQ multiplex PCR was the method, and the copy in TCRdb shows in-frame clones only, minus some. The sample has some 2.1 million clones; roughly 93% are singletons. Naive CD8 isolation took CD45RO-negative cells positively selected for CCR7 and excluded terminally differentiated effector memory CD45RA+ cells. Sequenced: naive CD8+ T cells from PBMCs. The receptor set was obtained from a man aged 18-30 years in good health. Some clones in this sample may be carry-over from other donors' samples.

The V gene is TRBV6-6, the J gene TRBJ1-1; the D is unclear. The germline V and J ends were trimmed by 2 bases and 8 bases, with 12 bases remaining between them. Germline CDR1 MNHNY, CDR2 SVGAGI (reference sequence). CDR3 length: 13 residues. CDR3 DNA sequence: TGTGCCAGCAGTTACACCCTTAACAACGAAGCTTTCTTT. It translates to CASSYTLNNEAFF.

The genes are TRBV6-5 and TRBJ2-3; 9 nucleotides line up with TRBD2. Germline V gives CDR1 MNHEY, CDR2 SVGAGI. The V and J ends lost 8 bases and 3 bases, in that order; junction bases with no gene match: 6. The CDR3 is made up of 14 amino acids. CDR3 bases: TGTGCCAGCGGACTAGCGAGGGGGACAGATACGCAGTATTTT. Residues: CASGLARGTDTQYF.

The rearrangement joins TRBV6-1 to TRBJ2-5; 9 bases align to TRBD1. The germline V gene encodes CDR1 MNHNS and CDR2 SASEGT. The CDR3 totals 13 residues. Trimming cost V 6 bases and J 1 base; bases outside gene matches: 0. The CDR3 loop is CASRTGGQETQYF. The CDR3 DNA reads TGTGCCAGCAGGACAGGGGGCCAAGAGACCCAGTACTTC.

A single count supports this clone. The same CDR3 can be traced to other DNA sequences in this sample. This chain joins TRBV19 and TRBJ2-1; 12 positions match TRBD2. This CDR3 comprises 15 residues. Per the germline V gene, CDR1 is LNHDA and CDR2 is SQIVND (reference sequence). Trimming at V came to 6 bases and at J to 0 bases, leaving 0 bases not matched to a gene. The CDR3 sequence: CASRLAGGSYNEQFF. The CDR3 DNA sequence: TGTGCCAGTAGACTAGCGGGAGGCTCCTACAATGAGCAGTTCTTC.

This chain connects TRBV27 to TRBJ1-2; D is uncertain. The germline CDR1 and CDR2 sequences are MNHEY and SMNVEV (reference sequence). The CDR3 is 14 amino acids. Trimming removed 5 bases from V and 3 bases from J, with 13 bases in between. The CDR3 sequence: CASSPSVGDYGYTF. Here the CDR3 DNA reads TGTGCCAGCAGTCCCTCGGTTGGGGACTATGGCTACACCTTC.

The chain uses TRBV9 and TRBJ2-7; TRBD2 matches 10 bases. Germline V gene sequence: CDR1 SGDLS, CDR2 YYNGEE. CDR3 size: 15 residues. The ends lost 3 bases at V and 3 bases at J; junction bases unmatched: 6. The DNA of the CDR3 is TGTGCCAGCAGCGCCGGGACTAGCGTCCACTACGAGCAGTACTTC. Translating it yields CASSAGTSVHYEQYF.

CDR3 sequence: CASRAGRWTEAFF. The CDR3, as DNA: TGTGCCAGCAGGGCGGGCCGCTGGACTGAAGCTTTCTTT. The genes are TRBV5-6 and TRBJ1-1; D not resolved. Looked up from germline, CDR1 is SGHDT and CDR2 is YYEEEE. V lost 5 bases to trimming and J lost 5 bases, with 13 bases between them. There are 13 residues in the CDR3. Complete variable domain (other parts from reference TRBV5-6 and TRBJ1-1): DAGVTQSPTHLIKTRGQQVTLRCSPKSGHDTVSWYQQALGQGPQFIFQYYEEEERQRGNFPDRFSGHQFPNYSSELNVNALLLGDSALYLCASRAGRWTEAFFGQGTRLTVV.

This clone was counted a single time. The chain employs TRBV4-1 and TRBJ2-3; D perhaps matches TRBD2 (7 bases). Germline lookup yields CDR1 MGHRA and CDR2 YSYEKL. The V end lost 6 bases, the J end lost 1 base, and 23 bases lay between the germline ends. This CDR3 contains 18 residues. The CDR3 region has the DNA TGCGCCAGCAGTCGGGGGGCGGGAGCCGACTCCCGCACAGATACGCAGTATTTT. Protein: CASSRGAGADSRTDTQYF.

The chain employs TRBV19 and TRBJ2-1, with no clear D. The CDR3 spans 14 residues. The germline V gene has CDR1 LNHDA and CDR2 SQIVND (reference sequence). With 3 bases removed from V and 1 base from J, the gap between germline ends came to 7 bases. The CDR3 DNA follows: TGTGCCAGTAGTATGTTCCCTTCCTACAATGAGCAGTTCTTC. Translated: CASSMFPSYNEQFF.

V and J are TRBV6-1 and TRBJ2-7; D call uncertain. The V gene's germline CDR1 is MNHNS and CDR2 SASEGT. The CDR3 sequence is 9 residues long. Deletions cut 8 bases from V and 11 bases from J, with 10 bases between. CDR3 sequence: CASGPVEYF. CDR3 DNA sequence: TGTGCCAGCGGGCCGGTGGAGTACTTC.

The chain links TRBV29-1 to TRBJ2-7; 9 nucleotides line up with TRBD1. Germline CDR1 SQVTM, CDR2 ANQGSEA. The V gene end was trimmed by 2 bases and the J gene end by 3 bases; junction bases not matched to a gene: 8. The CDR3 has 15 amino acids. The CDR3 loop is CSVELRQGGDYEQYF. The CDR3 DNA is TGCAGCGTTGAATTGAGACAGGGGGGGGACTACGAGCAGTACTTC.

J is TRBJ2-1 and V is TRBV6-5; D may be TRBD1 (5 bases). The CDR3 covers 14 residues. The V end was cut by 6 bases, the J end by 5 bases, with 14 bases between. Germline V gene lookup returns CDR1 MNHEY and CDR2 SVGAGI. CDR3 region: CASSPRAGHNEQFF. In DNA, the CDR3 is TGTGCCAGCAGCCCCAGAGCAGGGCACAATGAGCAGTTCTTC.

The chain employs TRBV6-5 and TRBJ1-1; D call uncertain. Deletions cut 2 bases from V and 3 bases from J, with 7 bases between. The germline V gene has CDR1 MNHEY and CDR2 SVGAGI. The CDR3 length is 13 residues. The CDR3 coding sequence is TGTGCCAGCAGTTACACTGGTTACACTGAAGCTTTCTTT. It encodes CASSYTGYTEAFF.

The J gene is TRBJ2-5, the V gene TRBV28; D is undetermined. The CDR3 extends over 11 amino acids. Germline-derived CDR1 and CDR2 are MDHEN and SYDVKM. V shed 2 bases and J shed 11 bases, with 9 bases lying between them. The CDR3 nucleotides read TGTGCCAGCAGTTTACACACGGAACAGTACTTC. Residues: CASSLHTEQYF.

This chain joins TRBV4-2 and TRBJ1-1; maybe TRBD1 (5 bases). The germline V and J ends were trimmed by 1 base and 5 bases, with 14 bases remaining between them. Germline CDR1 reads LGHNA; CDR2 reads YNFKEQ. CDR3 size: 15 residues. CDR3 amino acids: CASSQVPGRRTEAFF. The CDR3 nucleotides are TGTGCCAGCAGCCAAGTACCAGGGAGGAGGACTGAAGCTTTCTTT.

V usage is TRBV28 and J usage is TRBJ1-1; D ambiguous. The germline V gene encodes CDR1 MDHEN and CDR2 SYDVKM. This CDR3 has 14 residues. Trimming took 3 bases from V and 3 from J, leaving 11 bases between them. The chain's CDR3 is CASSFGTLYTEAFF. CDR3 DNA sequence: TGTGCCAGCAGTTTCGGCACCCTCTACACTGAAGCTTTCTTT.

The chain carries TRBV23-1 and TRBJ2-3, with TRBD2 identical over 8 bases. TRBV23-1 falls under the ORF class, with uncertain function. This CDR3 contains 14 residues. V lost 4 bases and J lost 5; bases outside the gene matches: 5. CDR3 in DNA: TGCGCCAGCAGTCCCGGACTAGCCCAAGATACGCAGTATTTT. Protein: CASSPGLAQDTQYF.

This clone was found once. The genes are TRBV7-2 and TRBJ2-7; D gene ambiguous. Germline-derived CDR1 and CDR2 are SGHTA and FQGNSA. The V end was cut by 7 bases, the J end by 5 bases, with 15 bases between. There are 13 residues in the CDR3. CDR3 region: CASNATPRDEQYF. In DNA, the CDR3 is TGTGCCAGCAACGCAACGCCGCGAGACGAGCAGTACTTC.

The rearrangement joins TRBV25-1 to TRBJ1-1; D is possibly TRBD1 (5 bases). The CDR3 runs to 14 residues. Per germline, CDR1 MGHDK and CDR2 SYGVNS. Trimming left V 9 bases short and J 5 bases short, with 19 bases between. CDR3 sequence (DNA): TGTGCCAGTGCGAGCTTGGGGGGATCAACTGAAGCTTTCTTT. Translation gives CASASLGGSTEAFF. Full variable domain (missing parts from reference TRBV25-1 and TRBJ1-1): EADIYQTPRYLVIGTGKKITLECSQTMGHDKMYWYQQDPGMELHLIHYSYGVNSTEKGDLSSESTVSRIRTEHFPLTLESARPSHTSQYLCASASLGGSTEAFFGQGTRLTVV.

This clone appeared a few times. The chain has TRBV6-1 and TRBJ1-2, with D possibly being TRBD1 (5 bases). This CDR3 spans 14 amino acids. Germline V gene lookup returns CDR1 MNHNS and CDR2 SASEGT. V lost 0 bases, J lost 8 bases, and 13 bases lay in between. DNA of the CDR3: TGTGCCAGCAGTGAAGCCCGGGACTTTCAGGGCTACACCTTC. Translation: CASSEARDFQGYTF.

CDR3 residues: CASTHGRVGQPQHF. The CDR3 nucleotides are TGTGCCAGCACCCACGGCAGGGTTGGACAGCCCCAGCATTTT. The chain combines TRBV7-3 with TRBJ1-5; a weak D match, TRBD1 (5 bases). V gave up 7 bases and J gave up 7 bases, with 17 bases separating them. Germline CDR1 and CDR2: SGHTA and FQGTGA. The CDR3 totals 14 residues.

This chain links TRBV6-6 with TRBJ2-7, with 15 bases matching TRBD2. With 6 bases clipped from V and 5 bases from J, the junction kept 2 bases outside the gene matches. Germline CDR1 MNHNY, CDR2 SVGAGI (reference sequence). The CDR3 consists of 14 residues. The CDR3 bases are TGTGCCAGCAGGGGACTAGCGGGAGGCGACGAGCAGTACTTC. Encoded protein: CASRGLAGGDEQYF.

The chain is built from TRBV5-5 and TRBJ2-7; tentatively, D is TRBD2 (6 bases). Trimming cost V 6 bases and J 6 bases, with 13 bases left between them. Germline CDR1 is SGHKS and CDR2 is YYEKEE (reference sequence). The CDR3 sequence is 12 residues long. CDR3 DNA: TGTGCCAGCACCGGCGGGGCTTCCGAGCAGTACTTC. Its translation is CASTGGASEQYF.